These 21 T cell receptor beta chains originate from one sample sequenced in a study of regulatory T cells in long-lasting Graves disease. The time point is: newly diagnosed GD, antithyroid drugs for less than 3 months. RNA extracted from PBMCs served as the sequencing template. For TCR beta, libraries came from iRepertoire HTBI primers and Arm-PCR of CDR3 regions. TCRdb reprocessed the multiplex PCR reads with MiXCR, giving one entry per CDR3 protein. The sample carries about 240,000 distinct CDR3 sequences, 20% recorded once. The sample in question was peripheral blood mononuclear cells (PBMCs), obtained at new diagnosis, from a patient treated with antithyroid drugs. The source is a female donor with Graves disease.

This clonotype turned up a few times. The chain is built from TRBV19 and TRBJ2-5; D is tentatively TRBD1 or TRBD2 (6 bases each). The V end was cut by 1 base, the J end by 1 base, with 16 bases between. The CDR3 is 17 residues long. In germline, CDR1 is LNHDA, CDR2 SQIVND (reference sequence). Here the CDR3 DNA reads TGTGCCAGTAGTATAGCCGGGACCCGGGGGCCCCAAGAGACCCAGTACTTC. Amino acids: CASSIAGTRGPQETQYF.

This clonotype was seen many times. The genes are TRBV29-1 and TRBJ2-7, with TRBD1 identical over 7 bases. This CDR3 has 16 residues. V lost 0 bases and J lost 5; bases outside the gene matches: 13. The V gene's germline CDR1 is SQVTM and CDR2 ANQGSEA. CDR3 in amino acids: CSVEDRRQGRGHEQYF. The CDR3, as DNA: TGCAGCGTTGAAGACCGGAGACAGGGCAGAGGGCACGAGCAGTACTTC.

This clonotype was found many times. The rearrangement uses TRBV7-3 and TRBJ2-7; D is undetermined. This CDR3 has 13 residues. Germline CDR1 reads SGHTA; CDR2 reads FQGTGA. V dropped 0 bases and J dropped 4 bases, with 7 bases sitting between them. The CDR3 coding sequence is TGTGCCAGCAGCTTAACGGACGGTTACGAGCAGTACTTC. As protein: CASSLTDGYEQYF.

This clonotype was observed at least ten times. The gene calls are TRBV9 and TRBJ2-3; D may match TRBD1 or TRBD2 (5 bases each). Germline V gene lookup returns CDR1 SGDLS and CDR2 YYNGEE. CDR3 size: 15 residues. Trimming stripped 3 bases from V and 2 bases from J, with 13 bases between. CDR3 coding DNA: TGTGCCAGCAGCGCCGACAGAGGACTCACAGATACGCAGTATTTT. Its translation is CASSADRGLTDTQYF.

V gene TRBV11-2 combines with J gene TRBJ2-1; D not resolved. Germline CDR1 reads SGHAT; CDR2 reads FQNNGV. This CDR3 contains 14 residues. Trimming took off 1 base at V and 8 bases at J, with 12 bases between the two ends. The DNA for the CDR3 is TGTGCCAGCAGCTTAGGGTATCAGTCTGATGAGCAGTTCTTC. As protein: CASSLGYQSDEQFF.

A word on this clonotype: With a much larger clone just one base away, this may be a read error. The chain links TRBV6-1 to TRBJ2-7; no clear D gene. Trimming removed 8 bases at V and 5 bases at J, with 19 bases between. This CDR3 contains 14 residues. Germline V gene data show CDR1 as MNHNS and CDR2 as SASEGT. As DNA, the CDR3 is TGTGCCAGCGGGAAGGACCGAGGAGACCACGAGCAGTACTTC. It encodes CASGKDRGDHEQYF.

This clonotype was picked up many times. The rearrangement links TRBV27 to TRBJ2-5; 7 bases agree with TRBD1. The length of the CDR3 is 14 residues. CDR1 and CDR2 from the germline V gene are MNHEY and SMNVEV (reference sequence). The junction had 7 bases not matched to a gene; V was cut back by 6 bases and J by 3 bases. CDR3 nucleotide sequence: TGTGCCAGCAGGGGGTACGGGACAGAAGAGACCCAGTACTTC. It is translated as CASRGYGTEETQYF.

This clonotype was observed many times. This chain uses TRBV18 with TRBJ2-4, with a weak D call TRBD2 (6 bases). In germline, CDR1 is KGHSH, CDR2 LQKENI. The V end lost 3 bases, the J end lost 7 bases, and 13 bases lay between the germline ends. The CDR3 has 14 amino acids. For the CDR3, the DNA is TGTGCCAGCTCACCGATGGGGGGAGAGAACATTCAGTACTTC. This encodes CASSPMGGENIQYF. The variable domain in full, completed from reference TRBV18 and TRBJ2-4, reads NAGVMQNPRHLVRRRGQEARLRCSPMKGHSHVYWYRQLPEEGLKFMVYLQKENIIDESGMPKERFSAEFPKEGPSILRIQQVVRGDSAAYFCASSPMGGENIQYFGAGTRLSVL.

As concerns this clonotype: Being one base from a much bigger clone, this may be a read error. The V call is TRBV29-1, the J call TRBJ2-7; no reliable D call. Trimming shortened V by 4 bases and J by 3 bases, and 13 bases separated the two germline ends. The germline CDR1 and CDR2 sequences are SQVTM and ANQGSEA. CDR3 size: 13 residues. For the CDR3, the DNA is TGCAGCGTTGGCCCCCGCAGAATCTACGAGCAGTACTTC. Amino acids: CSVGPRRIYEQYF.

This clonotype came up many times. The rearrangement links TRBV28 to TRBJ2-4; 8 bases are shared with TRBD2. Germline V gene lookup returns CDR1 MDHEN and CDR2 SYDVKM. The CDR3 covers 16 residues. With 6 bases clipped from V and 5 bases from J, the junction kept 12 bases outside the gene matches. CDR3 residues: CASRSPIGGGQNIQYF. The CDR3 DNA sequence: TGTGCCAGCAGATCTCCGATTGGCGGGGGGCAAAACATTCAGTACTTC.

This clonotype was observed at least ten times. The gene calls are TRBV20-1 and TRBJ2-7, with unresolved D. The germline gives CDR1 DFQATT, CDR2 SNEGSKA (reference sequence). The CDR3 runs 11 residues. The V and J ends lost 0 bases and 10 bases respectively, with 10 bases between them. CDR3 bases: TGCAGTGCTAGAGACCGACCCGATCAGTACTTC. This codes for CSARDRPDQYF.

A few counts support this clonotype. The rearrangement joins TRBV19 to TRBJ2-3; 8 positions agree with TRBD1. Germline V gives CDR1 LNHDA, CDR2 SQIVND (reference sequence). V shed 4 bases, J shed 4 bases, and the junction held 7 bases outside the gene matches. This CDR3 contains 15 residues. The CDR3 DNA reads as TGTGCCAGTAGTAAAACCAGGGGGCTTGCAGATACGCAGTATTTT. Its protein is CASSKTRGLADTQYF.

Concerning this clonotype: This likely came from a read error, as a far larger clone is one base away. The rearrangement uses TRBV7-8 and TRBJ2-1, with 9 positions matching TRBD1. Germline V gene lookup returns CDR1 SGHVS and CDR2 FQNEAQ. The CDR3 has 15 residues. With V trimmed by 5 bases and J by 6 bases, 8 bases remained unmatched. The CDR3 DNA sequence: TGTGCCAGCAGCCGGACAGGGGATTTGTTCAATGAGCAGTTCTTC. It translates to CASSRTGDLFNEQFF.

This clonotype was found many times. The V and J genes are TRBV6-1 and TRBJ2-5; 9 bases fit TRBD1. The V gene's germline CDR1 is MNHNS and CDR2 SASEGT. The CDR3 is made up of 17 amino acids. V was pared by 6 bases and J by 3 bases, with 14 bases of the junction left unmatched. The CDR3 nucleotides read TGTGCCAGCAGGAAAACTATATGGGACAGGGTTGAAGAGACCCAGTACTTC. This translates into CASRKTIWDRVEETQYF.

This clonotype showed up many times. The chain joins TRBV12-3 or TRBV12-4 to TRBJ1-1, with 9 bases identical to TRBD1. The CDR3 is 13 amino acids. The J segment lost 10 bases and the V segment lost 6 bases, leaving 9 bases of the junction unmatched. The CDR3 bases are TGTGCCAGCAGCTGGACAGGGGATAGTGGAGCTTTCTTT. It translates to CASSWTGDSGAFF.

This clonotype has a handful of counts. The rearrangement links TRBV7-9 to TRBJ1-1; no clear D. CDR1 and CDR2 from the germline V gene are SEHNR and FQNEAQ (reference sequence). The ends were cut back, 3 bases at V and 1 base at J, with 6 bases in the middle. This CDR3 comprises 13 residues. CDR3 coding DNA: TGTGCCAGCAGCTTCTACACGAACACTGAAGCTTTCTTT. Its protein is CASSFYTNTEAFF.

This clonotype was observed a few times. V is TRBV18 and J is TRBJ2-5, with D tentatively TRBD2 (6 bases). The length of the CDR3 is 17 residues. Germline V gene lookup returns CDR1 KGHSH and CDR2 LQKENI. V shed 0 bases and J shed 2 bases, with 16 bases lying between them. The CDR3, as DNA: TGTGCCAGCTCACCACCGTCTCTCAGCGGAGGGCAAGAGACCCAGTACTTC. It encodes CASSPPSLSGGQETQYF.

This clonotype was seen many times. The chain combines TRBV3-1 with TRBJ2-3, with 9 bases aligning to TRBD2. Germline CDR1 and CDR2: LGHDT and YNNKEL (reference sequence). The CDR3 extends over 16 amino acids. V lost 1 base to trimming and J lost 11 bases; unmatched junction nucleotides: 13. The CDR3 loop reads CASSQGRGRAVPGQYF. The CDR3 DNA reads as TGTGCCAGCAGCCAAGGACGCGGGAGGGCCGTCCCCGGGCAGTATTTT.

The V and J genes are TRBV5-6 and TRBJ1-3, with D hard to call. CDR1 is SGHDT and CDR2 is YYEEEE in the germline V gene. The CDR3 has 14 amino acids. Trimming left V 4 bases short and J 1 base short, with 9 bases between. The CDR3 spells CASSLVYSGNTIYF. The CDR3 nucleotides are TGTGCCAGCAGCCTGGTGTATTCTGGAAACACCATATATTTT.

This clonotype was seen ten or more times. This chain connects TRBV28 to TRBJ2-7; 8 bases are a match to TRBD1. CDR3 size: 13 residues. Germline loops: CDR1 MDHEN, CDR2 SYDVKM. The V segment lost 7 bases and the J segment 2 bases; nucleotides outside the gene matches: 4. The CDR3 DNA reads TGTGCCAGCATGCTGGGACAGGCCTACGAGCAGTACTTC. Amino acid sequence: CASMLGQAYEQYF. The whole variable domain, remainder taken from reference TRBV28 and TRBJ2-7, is DVKVTQSSRYLVKRTGEKVFLECVQDMDHENMFWYRQDPGLGLRLIYFSYDVKMKEKGDIPEGYSVSREKKERFSLILESASTNQTSMYLCASMLGQAYEQYFGPGTRLTVT.

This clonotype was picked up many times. In DNA form, the CDR3 reads TGCAGTGCTAGGAAGACAGGGGAAGGGCAGCCCCAGCATTTT. It yields the protein CSARKTGEGQPQHF. This chain uses TRBV20-1 with TRBJ1-5, with 8 bases lining up with TRBD1. The CDR3 extends over 14 amino acids. V trimming: 3 bases; J trimming: 7 bases; junction bases outside the gene matches: 8. Germline-derived CDR1 and CDR2 are DFQATT and SNEGSKA (reference sequence).